These 27 T cell receptor beta chains were sequenced from one sample in a study of shared clonotypes between healthy human individuals. Naive CD8 cells lacked CD45RO, underwent positive selection for CCR7 and left out terminally differentiated effector memory CD45RA+ cells. Sequenced by immunoSEQ multiplex PCR; TCRdb stores in-frame clones only, minus some. The sample lists about 1,800,000 clones; about 95% were seen once. The sample consisted of naive CD8+ T cells sorted from blood. These receptors all stem from a man aged 18 to 29 in good health.

The chain is built from TRBV7-9 and TRBJ1-5, with a tentative D call TRBD1 (5 bases). Per the germline V gene, CDR1 is SEHNR and CDR2 is FQNEAQ (reference sequence). The CDR3 runs 15 residues. V dropped 3 bases and J dropped 6 bases, with 15 bases sitting between them. The CDR3: CASSLGGEGSQPQHF. Here the CDR3 DNA reads TGTGCCAGCAGCTTGGGAGGGGAGGGGAGTCAGCCCCAGCATTTT.

This clone was picked up one time. Written as DNA, the CDR3 is TGTGCCAGCAGCTTACCCCTCCAGAATGAGCAGTTCTTC. It is translated as CASSLPLQNEQFF. The chain uses TRBV7-9 and TRBJ2-1, with D unresolved. The V end lost 2 bases, the J end lost 7 bases, and 9 bases lay between the germline ends. This CDR3 spans 13 amino acids. Germline V lookup: CDR1 SEHNR, CDR2 FQNEAQ (reference sequence).

The CDR3 region is CASQTWTVEIGNQPQHF. CDR3 nucleotides: TGTGCCAGCCAAACCTGGACGGTGGAGATTGGGAATCAGCCCCAGCATTTT. The genes are TRBV5-6 and TRBJ1-5; no clear D gene. The CDR3 is made up of 17 amino acids. The V gene's germline CDR1 is SGHDT and CDR2 YYEEEE. V lost 7 bases, J lost 4 bases, and 24 bases lay in between.

V gene TRBV27 combines with J gene TRBJ2-7; D is unclear. The CDR3 spans 14 residues. Trimming pared 5 bases from V and 7 bases from J, leaving 18 bases between. Germline V CDR1 and CDR2: MNHEY, SMNVEV (reference sequence). The CDR3 coding sequence is TGTGCCAGCAGTCCCCTCCTCGGACGAAGGGAGCAGTACTTC. Its translation is CASSPLLGRREQYF.

This chain uses TRBV4-1 with TRBJ2-1, with D possibly being TRBD2 (6 bases). The V gene's germline CDR1 is MGHRA and CDR2 YSYEKL. The CDR3 sequence is 11 residues long. V lost 4 bases to trimming and J lost 11 bases, with 9 bases between them. The CDR3 sequence is CASSPGTQQFF. For the CDR3, the DNA is TGCGCCAGCAGCCCTGGGACTCAGCAGTTCTTC.

This chain links TRBV11-2 with TRBJ2-2, with a possible D match to TRBD2 (5 bases). Trimming took 7 bases from V and 4 from J, leaving 16 bases between them. The CDR3 is 15 amino acids. Germline V gives CDR1 SGHAT, CDR2 FQNNGV. The CDR3 DNA follows: TGTGCCAGCACCCCCCTAGCTCTAGGCACCGGGGAGCTGTTTTTT. Translating gives CASTPLALGTGELFF.

The rearrangement joins TRBV10-3 to TRBJ2-3, with a weak D call TRBD1 (6 bases). CDR3 length: 14 residues. In germline, CDR1 is ENHRY, CDR2 SYGVKD. The V end lost 4 bases, the J end lost 1 base, and 9 bases lay between the germline ends. The CDR3 DNA reads as TGTGCCATCAGTGTACAGGGTGGCACAGATACGCAGTATTTT. This gives the protein CAISVQGGTDTQYF.

V usage is TRBV2 and J usage is TRBJ2-7; no reliable D call. V lost 2 bases and J lost 1, with 15 bases in between. The CDR3 is 16 residues long. CDR1 SNHLY and CDR2 FYNNEI come from the germline V gene. The CDR3: CASSEWGYTDSYEQYF. CDR3 nucleotide sequence: TGTGCCAGCAGTGAATGGGGTTACACGGATTCCTACGAGCAGTACTTC.

The gene calls are TRBV29-1 and TRBJ2-3; D perhaps matches TRBD1 (5 bases). CDR1 and CDR2 from the germline V gene are SQVTM and ANQGSEA. V lost 7 bases and J 1 base, leaving 12 bases between the germline ends. This CDR3 comprises 13 residues. CDR3 bases: TGCAGCGCGTGGGGCGGTCGCACAGATACGCAGTATTTT. Translating it yields CSAWGGRTDTQYF.

The CDR3 loop is CASSQAAPGHMNTEAFF. The DNA of the CDR3 is TGCGCCAGCAGCCAAGCAGCTCCGGGACACATGAACACTGAAGCTTTCTTT. The chain carries TRBV4-1 and TRBJ1-1; D may be TRBD1 (6 bases). Germline CDR1 reads MGHRA; CDR2 reads YSYEKL. The CDR3 is made up of 17 amino acids. V lost 1 base, J lost 0 bases, and 15 bases lay in between.

The chain uses TRBV7-9 and TRBJ2-2; D is uncertain. This CDR3 is 16 amino acids long. The V end was cut by 3 bases, the J end by 7 bases, with 18 bases between. CDR1 is SEHNR, CDR2 FQNEAQ, per germline (reference sequence). CDR3 DNA sequence: TGTGCCAGCAGCTTCTTTTTAGGATTTGACGACGGGGAGCTGTTTTTT. Its protein product is CASSFFLGFDDGELFF.

The J gene is TRBJ2-7, the V gene TRBV13; no clear D gene. V gave up 5 bases and J gave up 3 bases, with 8 bases separating them. CDR1 and CDR2 from the germline V gene are PRHDT and FYEKMQ (reference sequence). The CDR3 runs to 12 residues. The CDR3 DNA is TGTGCCAGCAGCAAAGGGATCTACGAGCAGTACTTC. This codes for CASSKGIYEQYF.

V is TRBV27 and J is TRBJ2-1; 11 bases map to TRBD2. CDR1 is MNHEY, CDR2 SMNVEV, per germline (reference sequence). V dropped 3 bases and J dropped 0; count of bases not matched to a gene: 7. CDR3 length equals 18 residues. CDR3 sequence (DNA): TGTGCCAGCAGTTTGGCACTAGCGGGAGTCGCCTCCTACAATGAGCAGTTCTTC. It translates to CASSLALAGVASYNEQFF.

The chain couples TRBV4-2 to TRBJ1-2, with D unresolved. CDR1 and CDR2 from the germline V gene are LGHNA and YNFKEQ. V dropped 4 bases and J dropped 8 bases, with 17 bases sitting between them. This CDR3 region has 14 residues. The DNA of the CDR3 is TGTGCCAGCAGCCCCGGGCAGGTCGGGGTCGGCTACACCTTC. As protein: CASSPGQVGVGYTF.

The chain combines TRBV10-1 with TRBJ2-2; no definite D call. The CDR3 is 12 amino acids. V lost 2 bases and J 7 bases, leaving 5 bases between the germline ends. The germline V gene has CDR1 WNHNN and CDR2 SYGVQD (reference sequence). The CDR3: CASSEVDGELFF. Written as DNA, the CDR3 is TGCGCCAGCAGTGAGGTTGACGGGGAGCTGTTTTTT.

The gene calls are TRBV30 and TRBJ2-1, with D tentatively TRBD2 (5 bases). The V gene's germline CDR1 is GTSNPN and CDR2 SVGIG (reference sequence). Trimming took 1 base from V and 8 from J, leaving 12 bases between them. This CDR3 is built from 13 residues. As DNA, the CDR3 is TGTGCCTGGAGTGGGACTCTGTGGGATGAGCAGTTCTTC. Its translation is CAWSGTLWDEQFF.

The V gene is TRBV10-2, the J gene TRBJ2-7; 10 bases align to TRBD2. V lost 3 bases and J lost 1; bases outside the gene matches: 6. The CDR3 sequence is 16 residues long. Germline V gene sequence: CDR1 WSHSY, CDR2 SAAADI. CDR3 amino acids: CASSEGGLALSYEQYF. CDR3 in DNA: TGCGCCAGCAGTGAAGGGGGACTAGCGTTATCCTACGAGCAGTACTTC.

The chain couples TRBV29-1 to TRBJ2-7; D is unresolved. The germline V gene has CDR1 SQVTM and CDR2 ANQGSEA. V dropped 4 bases and J dropped 2 bases, with 12 bases sitting between them. CDR3 size: 13 residues. The CDR3 reads CSVGPGWPYEQYF. The CDR3 DNA reads TGCAGCGTTGGGCCCGGGTGGCCCTACGAGCAGTACTTC.

The chain combines TRBV7-8 with TRBJ2-1, with TRBD2 matching 7 bases. This CDR3 is built from 18 residues. V gave up 0 bases and J gave up 2 bases; unmatched junction bases: 10. Germline V gene lookup returns CDR1 SGHVS and CDR2 FQNEAQ. The CDR3 nucleotides read TGTGCCAGCAGCTTAGCGGGGGGAGGGCCTATGGCCTACAATGAGCAGTTCTTC. Translation: CASSLAGGGPMAYNEQFF.

The rearrangement links TRBV27 to TRBJ1-6; 9 bases align to TRBD1. From germline, CDR1 is MNHEY and CDR2 SMNVEV (reference sequence). The CDR3 sequence is 17 residues long. Unmatched junction bases numbered 9, after V lost 3 bases and J lost 6 bases. The CDR3 reads CASSFLFPTGGNSPLHF. CDR3 nucleotide sequence: TGTGCCAGCAGTTTTCTGTTCCCGACAGGGGGTAATTCACCCCTCCACTTT.

The V and J genes are TRBV7-9 and TRBJ2-5; the match to TRBD2 covers 10 bases. Germline trimming cut 0 bases from V and 4 bases from J; bases unmatched to any gene: 5. The CDR3 consists of 16 residues. Germline-derived CDR1 and CDR2 are SEHNR and FQNEAQ (reference sequence). CDR3 bases: TGTGCCAGCAGCTTAGCACTAGCGGGGTCAGGAGAGACCCAGTACTTC. It is translated as CASSLALAGSGETQYF. Complete variable domain (other parts from reference TRBV7-9 and TRBJ2-5): DTGVSQNPRHKITKRGQNVTFRCDPISEHNRLYWYRQTLGQGPEFLTYFQNEAQLEKSRLLSDRFSAERPKGSFSTLEIQRTEQGDSAMYLCASSLALAGSGETQYFGPGTRLLVL.

The rearrangement uses TRBV7-9 and TRBJ1-2; 8 bases match TRBD1. The CDR3 is 16 residues long. The junction had 13 bases not matched to a gene; V was cut back by 2 bases and J by 8 bases. In germline, CDR1 is SEHNR, CDR2 FQNEAQ (reference sequence). CDR3 amino acids: CASSLTTQDRASGYTF. The CDR3 coding sequence is TGTGCCAGCAGCTTAACTACCCAGGACAGGGCTTCCGGCTACACCTTC.

The chain carries TRBV27 and TRBJ1-1; 7 bases line up with TRBD1. V gave up 3 bases and J gave up 5 bases; unmatched junction bases: 9. Germline V gene sequence: CDR1 MNHEY, CDR2 SMNVEV (reference sequence). The CDR3 has 15 residues. The CDR3 spells CASSFGAGGGTEAFF. CDR3 nucleotides: TGTGCCAGCAGTTTCGGGGCAGGGGGAGGTACTGAAGCTTTCTTT.

V usage is TRBV7-9 and J usage is TRBJ1-1; D may be TRBD1 (5 bases). The V gene's germline CDR1 is SEHNR and CDR2 FQNEAQ (reference sequence). V lost 1 base and J 6 bases, leaving 21 bases between the germline ends. CDR3 length equals 17 residues. The CDR3 nucleotides read TGTGCCAGCAGCTTAGTTCCTAGCTTCGGGGGTTTCGCTGAAGCTTTCTTT. Translation: CASSLVPSFGGFAEAFF.

The chain joins TRBV6-5 to TRBJ1-4; no clear D. This CDR3 region has 15 residues. Looked up from germline, CDR1 is MNHEY and CDR2 is SVGAGI. The V end lost 0 bases, the J end lost 5 bases, and 10 bases lay between the germline ends. The CDR3 loop reads CASSYSIGPNEKLFF. In DNA form, the CDR3 reads TGTGCCAGCAGTTACTCGATAGGTCCCAATGAAAAACTGTTTTTT.

The chain carries TRBV7-9 and TRBJ1-1; no clear D. The length of the CDR3 is 14 residues. V shed 4 bases and J shed 4 bases, with 13 bases lying between them. Germline V gene sequence: CDR1 SEHNR, CDR2 FQNEAQ (reference sequence). The CDR3 DNA follows: TGTGCCAGCAGCTCTTTCTATCCGGGCACTGAAGCTTTCTTT. It specifies CASSSFYPGTEAFF.

The rearrangement joins TRBV10-3 to TRBJ2-2; possible D gene TRBD1, 7 bases. Per germline, CDR1 ENHRY and CDR2 SYGVKD. This CDR3 has 16 residues. V shed 6 bases and J shed 4 bases, with 18 bases lying between them. The CDR3 nucleotides read TGTGCCATCAGCGGGGGACAGCAGATGGCCACCGGGGAGCTGTTTTTT. This sequence encodes CAISGGQQMATGELFF.